This record covers a single TCR beta chain. The target antigen is unknown. CDR3 length equals 14 residues. Germline-derived CDR1 and CDR2 are LNHNV and YYDKDF (reference sequence). V lost 1 base and J 6 bases, leaving 10 bases between the germline ends. TCRdb redid the calling of the reads with MiXCR, one entry per CDR3 protein. The sample has about 770,000 distinct CDR3 sequences, roughly 29% seen once. This specimen belongs to a study of T cell repertoires in cytomegalovirus infection. Study overall: In the study, CMV epitopes included recently identified HLA-C-restricted and well-studied HLA-B-restricted ones. The public TCR beta signatures pointed to both CMV infection and matching HLA type. Study-level points and caveats: The ex vivo response showed dominance by HLA-C-restricted CMV-specific TCR beta clonotypes. Totalled public TCR beta family frequency picked out people who carried CMV plus the relevant HLA.

V usage is TRBV15 and J usage is TRBJ2-1, with D possibly TRBD1 on 5 matching bases. Sequenced here: cultured CD8+ T cells from PBMCs, sampled from culture after CMV antigen stimulation. This TCR came from a human donor in good health (CMV status not recorded). Some clones in this sample may be carry-over from other donors' samples. The CDR3 region has the DNA TGTGCCACCAGCAGAGCCTCAGGGTTCAATGAGCAGTTCTTC. It codes for CATSRASGFNEQFF. Looking up the rest from reference TRBV15 and TRBJ2-1 gives the full variable domain: DAMVIQNPRYQVTQFGKPVTLSCSQTLNHNVMYWYQQKSSQAPKLLFHYYDKDFNNEADTPDNFQSRRPNTSFCFLDIRSPGLGDTAMYLCATSRASGFNEQFFGPGTRLTVL.